Listed below are T cell receptor beta chains from one sample, sequenced in a study of cytomegalovirus exposure and HLA in healthy donors. TCRdb's table, derived via immunoSEQ multiplex PCR, lists solely in-frame clones and lacks some. Of fewer than 200,000 clones detected, approximately 81% appear once; the ten largest clones hold 1.5%. Sequencing was done on a sample of PBMCs. These receptors were obtained from a male donor in good health and CMV-seronegative. Both conserved end residues are part of each CDR3. D genes are given only for firm matches. The size field is filled for only some rows; it gives once, few, many or a size class.

TRBD1,TRBJ1-2,TRBV6-1,NA,TGTGCCAGCAGTGAACGGACAGGAATCGGTGCCTATGGCTACACCTTC,CASSERTGIGAYGYTF
TRBD1,TRBJ1-6,TRBV19,NA,TGTGCCAGTAGTCGACAGGGGACAGCCAACTATAATTCACCCCTCCACTTT,CASSRQGTANYNSPLHF
TRBD2,TRBJ2-5,TRBV6-5,NA,TGTGCCAGCAGTTACTCGGGACTAGCGGAAGAGACCCAGTACTTC,CASSYSGLAEETQYF
TRBD1,TRBJ1-4,TRBV5-1,NA,TGCGCCAGCAGCCAAACCCCCCCCACAGGGGGCAATGAAAAACTGTTTTTT,CASSQTPPTGGNEKLFF
NA,TRBJ1-1,TRBV7-9,NA,TGTGCCAGCAGCACCCCGGCAGGTAACACTGAAGCTTTCTTT,CASSTPAGNTEAFF
NA,TRBJ2-7,TRBV19,NA,TGTGCCAGTACTGACAGAACCTACGAGCAGTACTTC,CASTDRTYEQYF
TRBD1,TRBJ2-7,TRBV2,NA,TGTGCCAGCATAGGGGACAGGGGCTCCTACGAGCAGTACTTC,CASIGDRGSYEQYF
NA,TRBJ1-2,TRBV6-5,NA,TGTGCCAGCAGACGAAGCGTAGGGGCCAATGGCTACACCTTC,CASRRSVGANGYTF
NA,TRBJ1-5,TRBV27,NA,TGTGCCAGCAGTTCCCGGGGGAGAATTAATCAGCCCCAGCATTTT,CASSSRGRINQPQHF
NA,TRBJ1-5,TRBV6-5,NA,TGTGCCAGCAAACCTCAGTTTACCGCGGGTCAGCCCCAGCATTTT,CASKPQFTAGQPQHF
TRBD1,TRBJ2-2,TRBV11-1,NA,TGTGCCAGCAGCCGGGGACAGGGTGGGACCGGGGAGCTGTTTTTT,CASSRGQGGTGELFF
TRBD1,TRBJ2-7,TRBV19,NA,TGTGCCAGTAGTATACGAACAGGGGACCCCTCCTACGAGCAGTACTTC,CASSIRTGDPSYEQYF
NA,TRBJ1-5,TRBV7-9,NA,TGTGCCAGCAGCTTGGTGGGGCCGGGGAGGGTGAATCAGCCCCAGCATTTT,CASSLVGPGRVNQPQHF
NA,TRBJ2-7,TRBV6-1,NA,TGTGCCAGCAGTGACAGACAGAGGAGCTCCTACGAGCAGTACTTC,CASSDRQRSSYEQYF
TRBD1,TRBJ1-2,TRBV10-2,once,TGCGCCAGCAGTGAGAGGACAGGGGGCTATGGCTACACCTTC,CASSERTGGYGYTF
NA,TRBJ2-2,TRBV9,NA,TGTGCCAGCAGCGCCGATAGCGGCACCGGGGAGCTGTTTTTT,CASSADSGTGELFF
NA,TRBJ1-1,TRBV6-5,NA,TGTGCCAGCAGTTACTCTATCCGAGTCGTGAACACTGAAGCTTTCTTT,CASSYSIRVVNTEAFF
NA,TRBJ2-2,TRBV6-5,NA,TGTGCCAGCAGCTGGACAGTCCCGAACACCGGGGAGCTGTTTTTT,CASSWTVPNTGELFF
NA,TRBJ2-5,TRBV6-5,NA,TGTGCCAGCAGCCAAGCAGCGATACAAGAGACCCAGTACTTC,CASSQAAIQETQYF
NA,TRBJ2-3,TRBV6-6,NA,TGTGCCAGCAGTGAACAGGATACGCAGTATTTT,CASSEQDTQYF
TRBD1,TRBJ2-7,TRBV19,NA,TGTGCCAGTAGTTCCGGGACAGGCATATACGAGCAGTACTTC,CASSSGTGIYEQYF
TRBD2,TRBJ2-3,TRBV7-9,few,TGTTCCAGCAGCTTAGTAGGACTAGCCACAGATACGCAGTATTTT,CSSSLVGLATDTQYF
TRBD2,TRBJ2-2,TRBV4-3,NA,TGCGCCAGCAGCCAAGAGGGGGGAGGGGCCGGGGAGCTGTTTTTT,CASSQEGGGAGELFF
NA,TRBJ2-5,TRBV15,NA,TGTGCCACCAGCAGAGATTTAACCACCGAGGGCCAGTACTTC,CATSRDLTTEGQYF
NA,TRBJ1-1,TRBV5-6,NA,TGTGCCAGCCAAAATTGGGGTCTTTCGGGGTCTGAAGCTTTCTTT,CASQNWGLSGSEAFF